This T cell receptor beta chain stems from a study of blood T cell repertoires in COVID-19. Study-wide background: Spain, Italy and the United States supplied samples that represented acute and convalescent COVID-19.

Per germline, CDR1 SGHDT and CDR2 YYEEEE. The J segment lost 1 base and the V segment lost 4 bases, leaving 7 bases of the junction unmatched. The CDR3 contains 16 residues. Patients in Seattle were enrolled during active infection, then followed longitudinally. Only in-frame clones appear in the TCRdb table, and some are missing; sequencing was by immunoSEQ multiplex PCR. The data contain fewer than 300,000 clones, less than 85% of them singletons. The rearrangement joins TRBV5-6 to TRBJ2-2; 7 nucleotides agree with TRBD1. This TCR derives from a human donor with COVID-19, enrolled during active disease. The donor label of this sample is uncertain. Sequenced: peripheral blood. CDR3 coding DNA: TGTGCCAGCAGCCCAACCGGGACAGTGAACACCGGGGAGCTGTTTTTT. Protein product: CASSPTGTVNTGELFF.